This entry concerns a single T cell receptor beta chain. This specimen comes from a study of shared T cell receptors in the human thymus. Trimming removed 1 base at V and 2 bases at J, with 20 bases between. The CDR3 is made up of 18 amino acids. CDR1 is LNHDA, CDR2 SQIVND, per germline (reference sequence). Clones were sequenced by immunoSEQ multiplex PCR, and TCRdb holds only the in-frame ones, with some missing. The data contain more than 550,000 clones, over 75% of them singletons. These data were likewise used in another study, on human thymus T cells.

Sequencing used thymocytes. This receptor was obtained from a girl less than two years old with a congenital heart defect. The chain combines TRBV19 with TRBJ1-1; no firm D call. As DNA, the CDR3 is TGTGCCAGTAGTATAGTAAGGCGGTGGCGGATAAATAACACTGAAGCTTTCTTT. Its protein is CASSIVRRWRINNTEAFF. Drawing the rest from reference TRBV19 and TRBJ1-1, the complete variable domain is DGGITQSPKYLFRKEGQNVTLSCEQNLNHDAMYWYRQDPGQGLRLIYYSQIVNDFQKGDIAEGYSVSREKKESFPLTVTSAQKNPTAFYLCASSIVRRWRINNTEAFFGQGTRLTVV.